The 10 T cell receptor beta chains presented below share a single source sample, sequenced in a study of beta chain features in type 1 diabetes. Study conclusions and caveats: All four CD4+ subsets from Type 1 diabetes patients carried moderately but significantly shorter TCRB CDR3s.

The authors reverse transcribed all of the isolated RNA, so sequencing captured expressed TCRB transcripts. Profiled with immunoSEQ multiplex PCR; TCRdb holds only in-frame clones, not every one. The sample yields 300,000 or so clones, approximately 9.7% seen once. The antigens for these receptors are not known. The specimen sequenced was central memory CD4+ T cells from blood. The receptors shown here come from a man aged 25-45 years with type 1 diabetes.

V gene TRBV5-1 combines with J gene TRBJ2-5; D not resolved. Germline values: CDR1 SGHRS, CDR2 YFSETQ. This CDR3 spans 12 amino acids. Trimming stripped 0 bases from V and 3 bases from J, with 3 bases between. CDR3 loop: CASSLAEETQYF. The CDR3 DNA sequence: TGCGCCAGCAGCTTGGCCGAAGAGACCCAGTACTTC.

This clone was detected ten times or more. The chain recombines TRBV7-2 with TRBJ2-1, with D possibly matching TRBD1 (5 bases). The CDR3 consists of 15 residues. Per the germline V gene, CDR1 is SGHTA and CDR2 is FQGNSA. V lost 2 bases and J 2 bases, leaving 10 bases between the germline ends. This CDR3 is CASSLLGPPYNEQFF. CDR3 nucleotide sequence: TGTGCCAGCAGCTTATTGGGGCCGCCCTACAATGAGCAGTTCTTC.

This clone was picked up a small number of times. This chain joins TRBV29-1 and TRBJ2-3; 10 bases line up with TRBD2. Germline values: CDR1 SQVTM, CDR2 ANQGSEA. V shed 3 bases and J 4 bases; nucleotides not matched to a gene: 7. The CDR3 sequence is 15 residues long. CDR3 sequence reads: CSVDTSGASPDTQYF. The CDR3 DNA reads TGCAGCGTTGACACTAGCGGGGCCTCACCAGATACGCAGTATTTT.

This clone was seen at least ten times. This chain joins TRBV28 and TRBJ2-7, with 9 bases aligning to TRBD1. V was pared by 6 bases and J by 5 bases, with 5 bases of the junction left unmatched. This CDR3 is built from 13 residues. CDR1 and CDR2 (germline): MDHEN, SYDVKM. The CDR3 nucleotides read TGTGCCAGCAGCCGGGGACAGGGTAACGAGCAGTACTTC. Its protein is CASSRGQGNEQYF. Full variable domain (missing parts from reference TRBV28 and TRBJ2-7): DVKVTQSSRYLVKRTGEKVFLECVQDMDHENMFWYRQDPGLGLRLIYFSYDVKMKEKGDIPEGYSVSREKKERFSLILESASTNQTSMYLCASSRGQGNEQYFGPGTRLTVT.

The V gene is TRBV27, the J gene TRBJ1-2, with D possibly matching TRBD1 (5 bases). This CDR3 region has 14 residues. Germline CDR1 reads MNHEY; CDR2 reads SMNVEV (reference sequence). V lost 5 bases, J lost 2 bases, and 12 bases lay in between. As DNA, the CDR3 is TGTGCCAGCAGTCCCCGACAGAGAAACTATGGCTACACCTTC. It yields the protein CASSPRQRNYGYTF.

This chain links TRBV21-1 with TRBJ2-3; the table's D call of TRBD1 was not tested on the DNA. TRBV21-1 is a listed pseudogene. The CDR3 loop spans 15 amino acids. DNA for the CDR3: TGTGCCAGCAGCGCCCAACAGGGGGCGGTAGATACGCAGTATTTT. Translating it yields CASSAQQGAVDTQYF.

The chain carries TRBV9 and TRBJ2-5; no clear D gene. V was clipped by 6 bases and J by 5 bases, with 5 bases between them. CDR1 and CDR2 (germline): SGDLS, YYNGEE. The CDR3 is made up of 10 amino acids. The CDR3 sequence: CASNGETQYF. The CDR3 coding sequence is TGTGCCAGCAACGGGGAGACCCAGTACTTC. Variable domain in full (rest from reference TRBV9 and TRBJ2-5): DSGVTQTPKHLITATGQRVTLRCSPRSGDLSVYWYQQSLDQGLQFLIQYYNGEERAKGNILERFSAQQFPDLHSELNLSSLELGDSALYFCASNGETQYFGPGTRLLVL.

The table lists this clone with a few counts. The chain joins TRBV5-1 to TRBJ2-7, with D perhaps TRBD1 or TRBD2 (6 bases each). Germline V gene sequence: CDR1 SGHRS, CDR2 YFSETQ. V was clipped by 0 bases and J by 2 bases, with 12 bases between them. This CDR3 has 15 amino acids. The chain's CDR3 is CASSLAGASTYEQYF. Here the CDR3 DNA reads TGCGCCAGCAGCTTGGCGGGGGCCTCTACCTACGAGCAGTACTTC.

The chain joins TRBV2 to TRBJ1-1; D remains unclear. CDR3 length: 13 residues. Per germline, CDR1 SNHLY and CDR2 FYNNEI. The V end was cut by 3 bases, the J end by 1 base, with 6 bases between. CDR3 nucleotides: TGTGCCAGCAGTGACACAGAGAACACTGAAGCTTTCTTT. It specifies CASSDTENTEAFF.

The chain joins TRBV2 to TRBJ1-5; 9 bases match TRBD1. This CDR3 spans 15 amino acids. Germline V lookup: CDR1 SNHLY, CDR2 FYNNEI. After removal of 4 bases from V and 4 bases from J, the junction contained 5 bases not matched to a gene. Here the CDR3 reads CASSADRGGNQPQHF. CDR3 in DNA: TGTGCCAGCAGTGCGGACAGGGGAGGTAATCAGCCCCAGCATTTT.